The rows below give T cell receptor beta chains drawn from one sample of a study of CD8 T cells in ankylosing spondylitis. TCRdb re-called the 5' RACE reads with MiXCR, one entry per CDR3 protein. The sample holds around 130,000 distinct CDR3 sequences, roughly 15% seen once. The source material was blood, either unsorted or a sorted T cell fraction (not recorded which). These receptors were obtained from a female donor with ankylosing spondylitis or in good health (not recorded which). Each CDR3 is given with its conserved first and last residue. D genes are given only for firm matches. Rows may omit the clone size; those that give it use once, few, many or a size class.

TRBV12-3/TRBV12-4,few,TRBD2,TRBJ2-3,TGTGCCAGCAGTCTACTACTAGCGGGAGTGACAGATACGCAGTATTTT,CASSLLLAGVTDTQYF
TRBV10-2,.,TRBD1,TRBJ2-7,TGCGCCAGCAGTGAGGGACAGGGGCAGTACTTC,CASSEGQGQYF
TRBV15,many,.,TRBJ1-4,TGTGCCACCAGCTTCCCGGGACCGAGAAATGAAAAACTGTTTTTT,CATSFPGPRNEKLFF
TRBV20-1,few,TRBD1,TRBJ1-6,TGCAGTGCGGCCACCACAGGGGGATCCTATAATTCACCCCTCCACTTT,CSAATTGGSYNSPLHF
TRBV29-1,few,.,TRBJ1-2,TGCAGCGTTGAAGATTCGGGCGGAGCAGCTAACTATGGCTACACCTTC,CSVEDSGGAANYGYTF
TRBV13,many,TRBD1,TRBJ2-5,TGTGCCAGCAGCGATACAGGGGGCGGGCAAGAGACCCAGTACTTC,CASSDTGGGQETQYF
TRBV4-1,few,TRBD2,TRBJ2-3,TGCGCCAGCAGCCAAGGCGGGGGGGCAGATACGCAGTATTTT,CASSQGGGADTQYF
TRBV5-6,.,TRBD1,TRBJ2-1,TGTGCCAGCAGCCCGGGACAGCATGTTGAGCAGTTCTTC,CASSPGQHVEQFF
TRBV19,few,.,TRBJ1-5,TGTGCCAGTACCGCCTCGATAGAATCGCCCCAGCATTTT,CASTASIESPQHF
TRBV3-1,.,TRBD2,TRBJ2-5,TGTGCCAGCAGCGTGACTCTAGCGGGAGGGCCAACGATGGAGACCCAGTACTTC,CASSVTLAGGPTMETQYF
TRBV12-3/TRBV12-4,few,TRBD1,TRBJ1-2,TGTGCCAGCAGTCTCTCCGGGACAGATTTTTATGGCTACACCTTC,CASSLSGTDFYGYTF
TRBV5-1,many,.,TRBJ1-1,TGCGCCAGCAGCTTGACCGGACAGCCGAACACTGAAGCTTTCTTT,CASSLTGQPNTEAFF
TRBV9,many,TRBD2,TRBJ2-1,TGTGCCAGCAGCGTAGACGCGGGGGTCGGGTACAATGAGCAGTTCTTC,CASSVDAGVGYNEQFF
TRBV5-8,few,.,TRBJ2-4,TGTGCCAGCAGCTTGTGGAAACTTGCCGATGCCAAAAACATTCAGTACTTC,CASSLWKLADAKNIQYF
TRBV12-3/TRBV12-4,many,.,TRBJ2-3,TGTGCCAGCGCACTTTGGGATACGCAGTATTTT,CASALWDTQYF
TRBV7-2,few,.,TRBJ2-3,TGTGCCAGCAGCTCGGCAGATACGCAGTATTTT,CASSSADTQYF
TRBV12-3/TRBV12-4,.,.,TRBJ1-1,TGTGCCAGCAGTTTAGGGGGAGGGAAGGAGAGGCGGAACACTGAAGCTTTCTTT,CASSLGGGKERRNTEAFF
TRBV3-1,.,.,TRBJ1-4,TGTGCCAGCAGCCAAAGGCCGGTCGGGGCTGCGGAAAAACTGTTTTTT,CASSQRPVGAAEKLFF
TRBV7-8,few,.,TRBJ2-7,TGTGCCAGCAGCGAGAGAAACTACGAGCAGTACTTC,CASSERNYEQYF
TRBV7-2,many,.,TRBJ1-3,TGTGCCAGCAGCTTCGGTAGCTCTGGAAACACCATATATTTT,CASSFGSSGNTIYF
TRBV28,.,.,TRBJ1-5,TGTGCCAGCAGTTCTTCCGGGGGGAACAATCAGCCCCAGCGTTTT,CASSSSGGNNQPQRF
TRBV12-5,.,TRBD1,TRBJ1-2,TGTGCTAGTGGTCTCGGACAGGGAAATGGCTACACCTTC,CASGLGQGNGYTF
TRBV12-3/TRBV12-4,few,.,TRBJ2-2,TGTGCCAGCAGTTTCATCCAGGGGTCCACCGGGGAGCTGTTTTTT,CASSFIQGSTGELFF
TRBV12-3/TRBV12-4,once,TRBD2,TRBJ2-1,TGTGCCAGCAGTTCTACTAGCGGGACGCAGAATGAGCAGTTCTTC,CASSSTSGTQNEQFF
TRBV5-1,many,.,TRBJ2-2,TGCGCCAGCGGACCGTCCACCGGGGAGCTGTTTTTT,CASGPSTGELFF
TRBV4-2,few,.,TRBJ2-1,TGTGCCAGCAGCCAAGAACCAGGCGGATCCGCCCTGACAAATGAGCAGTTCTTC,CASSQEPGGSALTNEQFF
TRBV2,few,.,TRBJ2-1,TGTGCCACCGCTAGAAGCAATGAGCAGTTCTTC,CATARSNEQFF
TRBV29-1,.,.,TRBJ1-3,TGCAGCGTTAGCGGGTCCGCCTCTGGAAACACCATATATTTT,CSVSGSASGNTIYF
TRBV7-3,.,.,TRBJ2-2,TGTGCCAGCAGCTTAACCCGTAGAACAGGGGAGGGTACCGGGGAGCTGTTTTTT,CASSLTRRTGEGTGELFF
TRBV5-1,many,TRBD2,TRBJ2-5,TGCGCCAGCAAGTCTAGCGGGGATGTTTTTGAGACCCAGTACTTC,CASKSSGDVFETQYF
TRBV20-1,many,.,TRBJ2-1,TGCAGTGCTAACCTCAATGAGCAGTTCTTC,CSANLNEQFF
TRBV20-1,many,.,TRBJ1-1,TGCAGTGCCCCCAGGGGCCTGGGCACTGAAGCTTTCTTT,CSAPRGLGTEAFF
TRBV24-1,many,TRBD1,TRBJ1-5,TGTGCCACCAGCCCAGGGGGGGAGGATGGTCAGCCCCAGCATTTT,CATSPGGEDGQPQHF
TRBV20-1,.,.,TRBJ2-3,TGCAGTGCTTTATACGGGGGCACAGATACGCAGTATTTT,CSALYGGTDTQYF
TRBV7-2,few,.,TRBJ2-3,TGTGCCAGCAGCCGCCTACGTAGCACAGATACGCAGTATTTT,CASSRLRSTDTQYF
TRBV6-2/TRBV6-3,few,TRBD2,TRBJ2-1,TGTGCCAGCAGTTCAGCGGGGGGGTCCTACAATGAGCAGTTCTTC,CASSSAGGSYNEQFF
TRBV20-1,many,.,TRBJ1-1,TGCAGTGCTAGTTTGGGGGCGAGGACTGAAGCTTTCTTT,CSASLGARTEAFF
TRBV6-1,few,TRBD1,TRBJ1-5,TGTGCCAGCAGTGAACGACAGGGGGCTTGGTCCCAGCATTTT,CASSERQGAWSQHF
TRBV10-3,many,TRBD2,TRBJ2-3,TGTGCCATCAAACTAGCGGGGGGGCCGGGAGATACGCAGTATTTT,CAIKLAGGPGDTQYF
TRBV5-1,many,TRBD1,TRBJ1-1,TGCGCCAGCAGCCCCCAGGGACAGGGGGCGAACACTGAAGCTTTCTTT,CASSPQGQGANTEAFF
TRBV15,.,.,TRBJ2-5,TGTGCCACCAGCAGAGATGTGCATTGGAGGGGGAGGGCCGGGGAGGAGACCCAGTACTTC,CATSRDVHWRGRAGEETQYF
TRBV7-2,few,.,TRBJ1-5,TGTGCCAGCAGCTTACGGAGGTATAGCAATCAGCCCCAGCATTTT,CASSLRRYSNQPQHF